These 5 T cell receptor beta chains were all obtained from the same sample, sequenced in a study of T cells in Graves' hyperthyroidism and ophthalmopathy. Using RNA transcripts as the source, TCR beta CDR3 regions were amplified. A first-round RT-PCR of the TCR CDR3 used the HTBI primer set. TCRdb re-analysed the multiplex PCR reads in MiXCR, keeping a single row per CDR3 protein. The table has hundreds of thousands of distinct CDR3 sequences, 35% to 45% seen once. Sequencing was done on a sample of blood. The receptor set was obtained from a man in his late teens or twenties with Graves' hyperthyroidism.

The table lists this clonotype with a few counts. This chain joins TRBV20-1 and TRBJ1-1; a weak D match, TRBD1 (6 bases). The CDR3 contains 13 residues. V lost 3 bases to trimming and J lost 3 bases, with 11 bases between them. Germline CDR1 is DFQATT and CDR2 is SNEGSKA (reference sequence). CDR3 sequence: CSASGRGHTEAFF. The CDR3 DNA follows: TGCAGTGCTAGTGGCAGGGGACACACTGAAGCTTTCTTT.

This clonotype was seen many times. This CDR3 reads CASSPEFNQPQHF. CDR3 sequence (DNA): TGTGCCAGCAGTCCCGAGTTCAATCAGCCCCAGCATTTT. The gene calls are TRBV27 and TRBJ1-5; no clear D gene. CDR1 and CDR2 from the germline V gene are MNHEY and SMNVEV (reference sequence). This CDR3 has 13 residues. The ends were cut back, 5 bases at V and 3 bases at J, with 8 bases in the middle.

Comment on this clonotype: It may be a read error: a sequence one base away is much more abundant. The rearrangement links TRBV6-1 to TRBJ1-3; D unresolved. The CDR3 covers 12 residues. Germline CDR1 reads MNHNS; CDR2 reads SASEGT. Trimming took 5 bases from V and 4 from J, leaving 6 bases between them. The CDR3 coding sequence is TGTGCCAGCAGTTTTCAGGGAAACACCATATATTTT. Translating it yields CASSFQGNTIYF.

This clonotype was recorded a few times. The rearrangement uses TRBV6-5 and TRBJ1-2; D call uncertain. CDR1 is MNHEY and CDR2 is SVGAGI in the germline V gene. With 6 bases removed from V and 9 bases from J, the gap between germline ends came to 20 bases. This CDR3 has 14 amino acids. The CDR3 region is CASRTAGQQRSYTF. As DNA, the CDR3 is TGTGCCAGCAGGACTGCAGGCCAGCAGAGGAGCTACACCTTC.

V usage is TRBV7-3 and J usage is TRBJ2-7; weak D call: TRBD2 (7 bases). Germline V lookup: CDR1 SGHTA, CDR2 FQGTGA. This CDR3 is 15 amino acids long. V lost 2 bases and J lost 2, with 13 bases in between. The CDR3 reads CASSLGGAVPYEQYF. The CDR3 DNA follows: TGTGCCAGCAGCTTAGGGGGGGCAGTCCCCTACGAGCAGTACTTC.